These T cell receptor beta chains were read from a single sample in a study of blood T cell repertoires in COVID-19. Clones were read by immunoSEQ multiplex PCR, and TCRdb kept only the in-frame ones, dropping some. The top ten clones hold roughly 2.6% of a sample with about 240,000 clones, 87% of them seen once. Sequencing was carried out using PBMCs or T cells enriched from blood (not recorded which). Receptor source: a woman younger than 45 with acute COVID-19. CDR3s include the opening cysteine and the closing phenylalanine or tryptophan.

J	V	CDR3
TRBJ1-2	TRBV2	CASSEISGTGLEHNYGYTF
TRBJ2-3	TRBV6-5	CASSLQGSWTDTQYF
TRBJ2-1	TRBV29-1	CSVEAGQGFNEQFF
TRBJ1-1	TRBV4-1	CASRPNPGTVTEAFF
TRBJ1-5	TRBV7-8	CASSLIRFPRGYQPQHF
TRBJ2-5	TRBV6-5	CASSYSQGKSQETQYF
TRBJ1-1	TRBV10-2	CASSLQGWAEAFF
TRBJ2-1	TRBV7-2	CASSSGTDNEQFF
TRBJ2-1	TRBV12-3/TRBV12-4	CASSTAYDEQFF
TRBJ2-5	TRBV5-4	CASSSATGGIQETQYF
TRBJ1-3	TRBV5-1	CASSRTAGPGQGNTIYF
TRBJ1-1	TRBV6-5	CASSYSYSNTEAFF
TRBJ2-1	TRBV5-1	CASSATSGGPLSYNEQFF
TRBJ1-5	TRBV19	CASSKGQGGLSNQPQHF
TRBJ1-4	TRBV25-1	CASSGTGVRKLFF
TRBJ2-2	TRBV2	CASSELDNTGELFF
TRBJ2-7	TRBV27	CASSYLGQGIPYEQYF
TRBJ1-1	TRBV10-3	CAARVGNTEAFF
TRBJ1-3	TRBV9	CASSVEVGSGNTIYF
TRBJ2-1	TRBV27	CASSFQRGHYNEQFF
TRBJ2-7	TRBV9	CASSGGGPVYEQYF
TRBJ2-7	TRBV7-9	CASSPHAGTEVF
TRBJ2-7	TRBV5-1	CASSLGDRVGEQYF
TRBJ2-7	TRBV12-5	CASGPGDGYEQYF
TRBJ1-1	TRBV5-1	CASSLDQGNTEAFF
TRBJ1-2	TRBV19	CAIGSGYGYTF
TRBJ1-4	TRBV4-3	CASSQDLRLTNEKLFF
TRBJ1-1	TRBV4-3	CASSHGLDTEAFF
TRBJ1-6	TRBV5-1	CASSSWTGKDSPLHF
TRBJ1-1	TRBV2	CASSEVGATEAFF
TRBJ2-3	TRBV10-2	CASSETSGLAGGPPDTQYF
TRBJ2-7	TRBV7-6	CASSFTSGELYEQYF
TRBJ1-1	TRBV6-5	CASMDRAGLNTEAFF
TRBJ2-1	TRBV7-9	CASSLSQGLSEQFF
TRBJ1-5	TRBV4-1	CASSPHRVSNQPQHF
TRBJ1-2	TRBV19	CASRGGDETDYGYTF